This is a list of T cell receptor beta chains from one sample in a study of cytomegalovirus exposure and HLA in healthy donors. Data came from immunoSEQ multiplex PCR; TCRdb stores just in-frame clones and leaves some out. The repertoire consists of hundreds of thousands of clones, with 65% to 85% occurring once and the leading ten covering 11% to 15%. Sequencing was performed on PBMCs. Receptors originate from a woman in her thirties in good health and CMV-seropositive. CDR3s include the opening cysteine and the closing phenylalanine or tryptophan. The D gene is left open where the match is weak. Clone size, where shown, is once, few, many, or a class for clones that have expanded.

>TRBV2|TRBD2|TRBJ2-5|NA
TGTGCCAGCAATCCACTAGCGGCGGTGGAGACCCAGTACTTC
CASNPLAAVETQYF
>TRBV5-1|TRBD1|TRBJ1-2|NA
TGCGCCAGCAGCTCCACGTTCACGGTAGGACAGGAAGGCTACACCTTC
CASSSTFTVGQEGYTF
>TRBV4-3|NA|TRBJ2-1|NA
TGCGCCAGCGGCATTGGAGCGGGCACCTACAATGAGCAGTTCTTC
CASGIGAGTYNEQFF
>TRBV18|TRBD2|TRBJ2-3|once
TGTGCCAGCTCGCTTAGCGGGAGGAGTTTAGATACGCAGTATTTT
CASSLSGRSLDTQYF
>TRBV5-1|NA|TRBJ2-1|NA
TGCGCCAGCAGCCCACCGATTGACAGGAGCAGTGAGCAGTTCTTC
CASSPPIDRSSEQFF
>TRBV7-2|NA|TRBJ1-5|NA
TGTGCCAGCAGCTTAGTTGGGGGCGCATCTCAGCCCCAGCATTTT
CASSLVGGASQPQHF
>TRBV19|NA|TRBJ1-5|NA
TGTGCCAGTAGTTCCCGAGATCAGCCCCAGCATTTT
CASSSRDQPQHF
>TRBV7-9|NA|TRBJ2-7|NA
TGTGCCAGCAGCTTAGAAGGCGAGGGCGGATACGAGCAGTACTTC
CASSLEGEGGYEQYF
>TRBV13|NA|TRBJ1-1|NA
TGTGCCAGCACAAGTGACCTCGGGGCTTTCTTT
CASTSDLGAFF
>TRBV30|NA|TRBJ1-5|NA
TGTGCCTGGAGCCTACTAGAGGGACGCAATCAGCCCCAGCATTTT
CAWSLLEGRNQPQHF
>TRBV27|TRBD1|TRBJ2-7|NA
TGTGCCAGCAGTCCCGACAGGGCCGAGCAGTACTTC
CASSPDRAEQYF
>TRBV4-3|NA|TRBJ2-2|NA
TGCGCCAGCTCTCCCGCCGCAGGGGCGAACACCGGGGAGCTGTTTTTT
CASSPAAGANTGELFF
>TRBV15|TRBD1|TRBJ1-5|NA
TGTGCCACCAGCAGAGCAGGGGGCCATCAGCCCCAGCATTTT
CATSRAGGHQPQHF
>TRBV2|TRBD1|TRBJ1-2|NA
TGTGCCAGCAGCCGGACAGGGTCCGACTATGGCTACACCTTC
CASSRTGSDYGYTF
>TRBV18|NA|TRBJ2-7|NA
TGTGCCAGCTCGTACCTCGATACAGGGAAGGGCGAGCAGTACTTC
CASSYLDTGKGEQYF
>TRBV28|TRBD2|TRBJ2-7|NA
TGTGCCAGCAGTTTAAGGCGGGAGGAACCCTCCTACGAGCAGTACTTC
CASSLRREEPSYEQYF
>TRBV27|NA|TRBJ2-3|NA
TGTGCCAGCAAGGTGATCATATCCACAGATACGCAGTATTTT
CASKVIISTDTQYF
>TRBV27|NA|TRBJ1-1|NA
TGTGCCAGCAGCAAATTCCTAGGTGGAGAGAACACTGAAGCTTTCTTT
CASSKFLGGENTEAFF
>TRBV5-1|TRBD2|TRBJ2-1|NA
TGCGCCAGCAGCACTGGGACTAGCGGCCACAATGAGCAGTTCTTC
CASSTGTSGHNEQFF
>TRBV4-1|NA|TRBJ1-3|NA
TGCGCCAGCAGCCCCCGGGCCGTGGCTGGAAACACCATATATTTT
CASSPRAVAGNTIYF
>TRBV2|NA|TRBJ2-5|NA
TGTGCCAGCAGTGTAAGCCTGGAGACCCAGTACTTC
CASSVSLETQYF
>TRBV27|NA|TRBJ1-5|few
TGTGCCAGCAGTCCGACGGGTCGGCCCCAGCATTTT
CASSPTGRPQHF
>TRBV6-5|NA|TRBJ2-4|once
TGTGCCAGCAGTTACACAGGAGAATTAAACATTCAGTACTTC
CASSYTGELNIQYF
>TRBV28|NA|TRBJ2-1|NA
TGTGCCAGCAGTCTGGTGGGGCAGGGGAAGGGGAATGAGCAGTTCTTC
CASSLVGQGKGNEQFF
>TRBV6-1|TRBD1|TRBJ2-7|once
TGTGCCAGCAGTGAAGCTCCGGACAGGGGGGGCGAGCAGTACTTC
CASSEAPDRGGEQYF
>TRBV27|TRBD1|TRBJ1-3|NA
TGTGCCAGCAGTTTAAACAGGGGAGGAAACACCATATATTTT
CASSLNRGGNTIYF
>TRBV29-1|TRBD2|TRBJ2-7|NA
TGCAGCGTGGCCCTGAGACTAGCGGGAGCAGGGGAGCAGTACTTC
CSVALRLAGAGEQYF
>TRBV5-1|TRBD2|TRBJ2-2|NA
TGCGCCAGCAGCCCACCCGGGCTAGCGGGGAACACCGGGGAGCTGTTTTTT
CASSPPGLAGNTGELFF
>TRBV29-1|NA|TRBJ1-3|NA
TGCAGCGTTGACGTCCCTGGACCGACGGACACCATATATTTT
CSVDVPGPTDTIYF
>TRBV28|TRBD2|TRBJ2-1|once
TGTGCCAGCAGTTTAGAAAGGACTAGCGGGAGGACATACAATGAGCAGTTCTTC
CASSLERTSGRTYNEQFF
>TRBV5-4|TRBD1|TRBJ2-5|NA
TGTGCCAGCAGCTCGACAGGGGGCGAGGAGACCCAGTACTTC
CASSSTGGEETQYF